This T cell receptor (beta chain) was observed in a study of blood T cells in healthy people across ages. The CDR3 has 14 amino acids. Germline V gives CDR1 DFQATT, CDR2 SNEGSKA (reference sequence). V lost 7 bases to trimming and J lost 4 bases, with 17 bases between them. The use of a sample-barcoded 5' primer and a J-beta primer mix characterized a second PCR of roughly 6 to 11 cycles. Every cDNA molecule carried a tag from a template-switch adaptor bearing 12 random nucleotides. TCRdb used MiXCR to reprocess the 5' RACE reads, holding one entry per CDR3 protein. The sample includes approximately 350,000 distinct CDR3 sequences, roughly half of them seen just once. Study results and caveats: Higher naive T cell percentage went strongly together with higher TCR beta diversity. Without sorted subsets, naive and antigen-experienced compartments could not be conclusively compared. While age rose, TCR beta diversity per million T cells dropped in a roughly linear way.

For this clonotype: Antigen unknown.

Sequenced sample: blood. This sequence was found in a man between 60 and 75 years old in good health. The gene calls are TRBV20-1 and TRBJ2-1; D is possibly TRBD2 (5 bases). CDR3 DNA: TGCAGTGTTCGGGATAATCGGGGTTACAATGAGCAGTTCTTC. The encoded protein is CSVRDNRGYNEQFF.